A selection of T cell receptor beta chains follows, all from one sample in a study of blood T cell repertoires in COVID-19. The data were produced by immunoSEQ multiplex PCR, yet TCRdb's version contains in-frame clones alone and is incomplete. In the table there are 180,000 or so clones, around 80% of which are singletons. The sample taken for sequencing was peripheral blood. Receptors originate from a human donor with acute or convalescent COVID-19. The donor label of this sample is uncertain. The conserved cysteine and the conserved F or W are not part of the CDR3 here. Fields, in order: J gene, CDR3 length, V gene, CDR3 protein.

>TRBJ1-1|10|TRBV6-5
ASRPGLLEAF
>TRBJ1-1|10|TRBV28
ASRTSQGQAF
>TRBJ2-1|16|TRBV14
ASSQESEIRQGYNEQF
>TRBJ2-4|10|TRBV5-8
ASSLPTDIQY
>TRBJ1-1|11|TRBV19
ASSPLGDTEAF
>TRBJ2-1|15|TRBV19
ASSGPGGVAGANEQF
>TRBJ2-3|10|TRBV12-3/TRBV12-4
ASSSSTDTQY
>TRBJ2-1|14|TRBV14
ASRERQGGSYNEQF
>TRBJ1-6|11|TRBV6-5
ASNPGFGSPLH
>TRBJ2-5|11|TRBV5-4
ASSAGLMETQY
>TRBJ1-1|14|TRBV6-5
ASSYSWVTMNTEAF
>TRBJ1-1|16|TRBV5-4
ASSGRTGRTSMNTEAF
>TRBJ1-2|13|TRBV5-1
ASSFTGELYYGYT
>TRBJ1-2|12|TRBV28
ASRKTGALYGYT
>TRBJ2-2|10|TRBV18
ASSQGAGELF
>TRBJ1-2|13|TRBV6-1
ASSDGPQTAYGYT
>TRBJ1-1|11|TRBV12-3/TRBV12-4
ASSLGQNTEAF
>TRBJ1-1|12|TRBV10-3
AISEFGGETEAF
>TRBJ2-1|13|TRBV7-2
ASSSQGGAWVEQF
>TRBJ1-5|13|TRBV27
ASSPRGGGIQPQH
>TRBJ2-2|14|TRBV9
ASSVRLAENTGELF
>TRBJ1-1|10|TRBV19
ASSRDRGVAF
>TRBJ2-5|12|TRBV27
ASSPWTGEETQY
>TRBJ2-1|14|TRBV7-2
ASSSGTSGTFGEQF
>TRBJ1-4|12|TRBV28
ASSLAGANEKLF
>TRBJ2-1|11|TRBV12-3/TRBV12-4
ASSLHRYNEQF
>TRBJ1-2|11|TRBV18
ASSPDRDYGYT
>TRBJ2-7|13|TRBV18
AGSPFQGKTYEQY
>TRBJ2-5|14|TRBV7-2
ASSLGADTRGETQY
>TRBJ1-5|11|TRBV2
ASSRAGEQPQH
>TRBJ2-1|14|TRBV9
ASSAYRSSSYNEQF
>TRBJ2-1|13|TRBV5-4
ASSLETGVYNEQF